The 10 T cell receptor beta chains in this list originate from one sample, sequenced in a study of low-dose radiotherapy and immunotherapy resistance in tumors. Covering alpha and beta chains, TRAV- and TRBV-specific primers were used for the first-strand cDNA. The PCR that amplified TCRs ran for about 20 cycles, relying on a constant-region primer and a V-primer adapter. TCRdb independently ran MiXCR on the reads; one entry per CDR3 protein. The sample holds approximately 6,300 distinct CDR3 sequences, 71% seen once. Receptor source: a human donor with advanced metastatic prostate, ovarian, gallbladder or colorectal cancer (not recorded which). This table probably holds off-target reads from a library built for another chain.

The CDR3 DNA sequence: TGTGCCGACAAGGAGCGGGGGGACTTCTACGAGCAGTACTTC. Its protein product is CADKERGDFYEQYF. The rearrangement links TRBV21-1 to TRBJ2-7; whether TRBD2, the table's D call, matches the DNA was not checked. TRBV21-1 is a pseudogene segment. The CDR3 spans 14 residues.

The chain joins TRBV10-2 to TRBJ2-7; the match to TRBD2 covers 8 bases. CDR1 is WSHSY, CDR2 SAAADI, per germline. The length of the CDR3 is 14 residues. V trimming: 6 bases; J trimming: 2 bases; junction bases outside the gene matches: 6. CDR3 sequence reads: CASRGELAAYEQYF. For the CDR3, the DNA is TGCGCCAGCAGAGGGGAACTAGCGGCCTACGAGCAGTACTTC.

The chain joins TRBV12-3 or TRBV12-4 to TRBJ2-3; 7 nucleotides agree with TRBD1. V shed 6 bases and J 4 bases; nucleotides not matched to a gene: 7. The CDR3 runs to 14 residues. CDR3 protein: CASSRRQGADTQYF. The CDR3 nucleotides are TGTGCCAGCAGCCGAAGACAGGGTGCAGATACGCAGTATTTT.

This chain joins TRBV5-1 and TRBJ1-4; 8 bases fit TRBD1. The CDR3 sequence is 16 residues long. CDR1 is SGHRS and CDR2 is YFSETQ in the germline V gene. The V and J ends lost 0 bases and 4 bases, in that order; junction bases with no gene match: 5. The CDR3 nucleotides are TGCGCCAGCAGCTTGGCCCAGGGGGCCGTTAATGAAAAACTGTTTTTT. Its translation is CASSLAQGAVNEKLFF.

The rearrangement joins TRBV30 to TRBJ1-2; no definite D call. Germline-derived CDR1 and CDR2 are GTSNPN and SVGIG (reference sequence). CDR3 length: 9 amino acids. In nucleotides, the CDR3 is TGTGCTAAAGGAGATGGCTACACCTTC. It encodes CAKGDGYTF. The complete variable domain, with remaining parts taken from reference TRBV30 and TRBJ1-2, reads SQTIHQWPATLVQPVGSPLSLECTVEGTSNPNLYWYRQAAGRGLQLLFYSVGIGQISSEVPQNLSASRPQDRQFILSSKKLLLSDSGFYLCAKGDGYTFGSGTRLTVV.

This clonotype occurred a few times. The CDR3 nucleotides read TGTGCCAGCAGTTACTCTAGCGGGAGCGGCGCCGAGCAGTACTTC. Amino acids: CASSYSSGSGAEQYF. The chain is built from TRBV6-6 and TRBJ2-7, with 9 nucleotides matching TRBD2. CDR1 MNHNY and CDR2 SVGAGI come from the germline V gene (reference sequence). J lost 6 bases, V lost 0 bases, and 6 bases had no gene match. The CDR3 covers 15 residues.

The chain joins TRBV20-1 to TRBJ2-6, with 11 positions matching TRBD1. The CDR3 loop spans 17 amino acids. J lost 4 bases, V lost 6 bases, and 11 bases had no gene match. In germline, CDR1 is DFQATT, CDR2 SNEGSKA (reference sequence). CDR3 sequence (DNA): TGCAGTGCCAGGACCGGGACAGGGGGTGCCGGGGCCAACGTCCTGACTTTC. This translates into CSARTGTGGAGANVLTF.

The chain combines TRBV11-2 with TRBJ2-1; 10 bases are shared with TRBD2. The CDR3 sequence is 15 residues long. Germline assignment: CDR1 SGHAT and CDR2 FQNNGV. V shed 0 bases and J 15 bases; nucleotides not matched to a gene: 11. The CDR3 DNA sequence: TGTGCCAGCAGCTTAGATCGAAGCGGGGGGGCCGATTTGTTCTTC. Its protein is CASSLDRSGGADLFF.

V usage is TRBV2 and J usage is TRBJ2-1, with D perhaps TRBD2 (6 bases). This CDR3 is 13 amino acids long. V was shortened by 6 bases and J by 5 bases, with 11 bases between the two germline ends. The germline V gene encodes CDR1 SNHLY and CDR2 FYNNEI. The CDR3 DNA is TGTGCCAGCAGCGCCGGGGAGGACAATGAGCAGTTCTTC. Protein product: CASSAGEDNEQFF.

The DNA of the CDR3 is TGCGCCAGCAGCTTGGGGACGGCGCAAGAGACCCAGTACTTC. As protein: CASSLGTAQETQYF. This chain connects TRBV5-1 to TRBJ2-5; D call uncertain. Trimming removed 0 bases from V and 2 bases from J, with 8 bases in between. The CDR3 spans 14 residues. Germline CDR1 reads SGHRS; CDR2 reads YFSETQ. Variable domain in full (rest from reference TRBV5-1 and TRBJ2-5): KAGVTQTPRYLIKTRGQQVTLSCSPISGHRSVSWYQQTPGQGLQFLFEYFSETQRNKGNFPGRFSGRQFSNSRSEMNVSTLELGDSALYLCASSLGTAQETQYFGPGTRLLVL.